A selection of T cell receptor beta chains follows, all from one sample in a study of shared clonotypes between healthy human individuals. Sequenced by immunoSEQ multiplex PCR; TCRdb stores in-frame clones only, minus some. The sample lists about 2 million clones; less than 95% were seen once. Material: naive CD8+ T cells sorted from blood. Every receptor here comes from a man between 18 and 29 years old in good health. CDR3s include the opening cysteine and the closing phenylalanine or tryptophan. A D gene is named only where the DNA matches it firmly. Expanded clones get a size class; other rows say once, few or many, or leave the size out.

TRBJ2-5 | 18 | TRBV15 | . | . | CATSKEVVLHSYQETQYF | TGTGCCACCAGCAAAGAGGTCGTATTACACAGCTACCAAGAGACCCAGTACTTC
TRBJ1-1 | 13 | TRBV27 | . | . | CASREIGSTEAFF | TGTGCCAGCAGGGAAATTGGGAGTACTGAAGCTTTCTTT
TRBJ2-1 | 11 | TRBV6-1 | . | . | CASFQYNEQFF | TGTGCCAGCTTTCAGTACAATGAGCAGTTCTTC
TRBJ2-7 | 13 | TRBV7-9 | . | . | CASSLGLNYEQYF | TGTGCCAGCAGCCTGGGACTGAACTACGAGCAGTACTTC
TRBJ1-2 | 12 | TRBV9 | few | . | CASSPGGHGYTF | TGTGCCAGCAGCCCAGGTGGGCATGGCTACACCTTC
TRBJ2-1 | 14 | TRBV5-6 | . | . | CASSLGPAYNEQFF | TGTGCCAGCAGCTTGGGGCCCGCTTACAATGAGCAGTTCTTC
TRBJ2-1 | 15 | TRBV6-5 | once | TRBD2 | CASSYSGTSIDEQFF | TGTGCCAGCAGTTACTCAGGGACTAGTATCGATGAGCAGTTCTTC
TRBJ1-1 | 15 | TRBV7-9 | . | TRBD1 | CASSSHSGGGSEAFF | TGTGCCAGCAGTTCCCACTCAGGGGGCGGCTCTGAAGCTTTCTTT
TRBJ2-1 | 16 | TRBV5-8 | . | . | CASSPGQGGTYNEQFF | TGTGCCAGCAGCCCGGGGCAGGGTGGAACCTACAATGAGCAGTTCTTC
TRBJ2-7 | 12 | TRBV6-5 | . | . | CASSEFAYEQYF | TGTGCCAGCAGTGAATTCGCCTACGAGCAGTACTTC
TRBJ2-7 | 14 | TRBV27 | few | TRBD1 | CASSLSGQAYEQYF | TGTGCCAGCAGTTTATCGGGACAGGCCTACGAGCAGTACTTC
TRBJ1-1 | 13 | TRBV25-1 | . | . | CASSGSDYTEAFF | TGTGCCAGCAGTGGAAGCGATTACACTGAAGCTTTCTTT
TRBJ2-7 | 18 | TRBV2 | . | . | CASSGTISRGGGSYEQYF | TGTGCCAGCAGTGGGACGATCAGTAGGGGAGGAGGGTCCTACGAGCAGTACTTC
TRBJ2-3 | 15 | TRBV5-1 | . | . | CASSLGTTSTDTQYF | TGCGCCAGCAGCTTGGGCACTACTAGCACAGATACGCAGTATTTT
TRBJ2-7 | 18 | TRBV7-9 | . | TRBD1 | CASSHPHSTGPSSYEQYF | TGTGCCAGCAGCCACCCTCATTCGACAGGGCCCAGCTCCTACGAGCAGTACTTC
TRBJ1-1 | 15 | TRBV4-1 | . | . | CASSQATGLNTEAFF | TGCGCCAGCAGCCAAGCAACAGGTTTGAACACTGAAGCTTTCTTT
TRBJ2-1 | 15 | TRBV19 | . | TRBD2 | CASSDLAGVYNEQFF | TGTGCCAGTAGTGACTTAGCGGGGGTCTACAATGAGCAGTTCTTC
TRBJ1-6 | 14 | TRBV30 | . | TRBD1 | CACGQENYNSPLHF | TGTGCCTGCGGACAGGAGAATTATAATTCACCCCTCCACTTT
TRBJ2-7 | 15 | TRBV7-9 | . | . | CASSLEAGTSYEQYF | TGTGCCAGCAGCTTAGAAGCAGGGACCTCCTACGAGCAGTACTTC
TRBJ2-7 | 13 | TRBV19 | . | . | CASSVGVLYEQYF | TGTGCCAGTAGCGTGGGCGTCCTCTACGAGCAGTACTTC
TRBJ2-7 | 10 | TRBV2 | . | . | CASASYEQYF | TGTGCCAGTGCTTCCTACGAGCAGTACTTC
TRBJ2-5 | 15 | TRBV7-9 | . | TRBD2 | CASSFPSGDQETQYF | TGTGCCAGCAGCTTCCCTAGCGGGGATCAAGAGACCCAGTACTTC
TRBJ1-1 | 15 | TRBV4-1 | . | . | CASSQDRGVNTEAFF | TGCGCCAGCAGCCAAGACCGGGGAGTGAACACTGAAGCTTTCTTT
TRBJ2-7 | 15 | TRBV19 | . | . | CASSIWLDGTYEQYF | TGTGCCAGTAGTATATGGTTGGACGGTACCTACGAGCAGTACTTC
TRBJ2-2 | 15 | TRBV2 | once | . | CASSLYSANTGELFF | TGTGCCAGCAGTCTCTATTCCGCGAACACCGGGGAGCTGTTTTTT
TRBJ2-3 | 13 | TRBV10-3 | . | . | CAISESGEDTQYF | TGTGCCATCAGTGAGTCCGGAGAAGATACGCAGTATTTT
TRBJ2-3 | 14 | TRBV5-3 | . | . | CARSSFLGTDTQYF | TGTGCCAGAAGCTCCTTTTTAGGCACAGATACGCAGTATTTT
TRBJ1-3 | 19 | TRBV7-4 | . | . | CASSIKRLGFQGDGNTIYF | TGTGCCAGCAGCATCAAACGACTAGGATTCCAGGGAGATGGAAACACCATATATTTT
TRBJ2-3 | 13 | TRBV9 | . | . | CASSPQPRDTQYF | TGTGCCAGCAGCCCGCAACCACGGGATACGCAGTATTTT
TRBJ2-7 | 14 | TRBV27 | . | . | CASSLSPDSFEQYF | TGTGCCAGCAGTTTATCCCCCGACAGTTTCGAGCAGTACTTC
TRBJ1-1 | 14 | TRBV7-9 | once | TRBD1 | CASSSAGQGVEAFF | TGTGCCAGCAGCTCCGCGGGACAGGGGGTTGAAGCTTTCTTT
TRBJ2-2 | 16 | TRBV7-2 | . | . | CASSLLAPLNTGELFF | TGTGCCAGCAGCTTACTAGCTCCGTTGAACACCGGGGAGCTGTTTTTT
TRBJ1-5 | 14 | TRBV4-1 | few | . | CASSLLGGHEPQHF | TGCGCCAGCAGCCTCCTCGGGGGCCATGAGCCCCAGCATTTT
TRBJ2-2 | 15 | TRBV6-5 | few | . | CASNLGPGDTGELFF | TGTGCCAGCAATTTGGGGCCCGGGGACACCGGGGAGCTGTTTTTT
TRBJ1-1 | 17 | TRBV10-3 | . | . | CAISDLWRDRVGTEAFF | TGTGCCATCAGTGACCTGTGGAGGGATCGGGTTGGAACTGAAGCTTTCTTT
TRBJ1-1 | 15 | TRBV27 | . | . | CASSLVGGRNTEAFF | TGTGCCAGCAGTTTAGTCGGCGGTCGGAACACTGAAGCTTTCTTT
TRBJ1-1 | 16 | TRBV4-3 | . | TRBD1 | CASSPGQGTQGTEAFF | TGCGCCAGCAGCCCCGGACAGGGTACTCAGGGGACTGAAGCTTTCTTT
TRBJ2-7 | 13 | TRBV27 | few | . | CASSLIGSYEQYF | TGTGCCAGCAGTTTGATAGGGTCCTACGAGCAGTACTTC
TRBJ2-1 | 15 | TRBV9 | . | TRBD1 | CASSGEGGPNNEQFF | TGTGCCAGCAGCGGGGAAGGGGGCCCAAACAATGAGCAGTTCTTC
TRBJ1-1 | 15 | TRBV7-2 | . | . | CASSLEETANTEAFF | TGTGCCAGCAGCTTAGAAGAGACAGCGAACACTGAAGCTTTCTTT
TRBJ2-5 | 17 | TRBV28 | . | . | CASSLGGYTHLGETQYF | TGTGCCAGCAGTTTAGGGGGGTATACCCACCTCGGGGAGACCCAGTACTTC
TRBJ2-7 | 13 | TRBV27 | . | . | CASSLTPAYEQYF | TGTGCCAGCAGCCTCACCCCAGCCTACGAGCAGTACTTC
TRBJ2-1 | 14 | TRBV7-2 | . | TRBD1 | CASSQGGGRDEQFF | TGTGCCAGCAGTCAAGGGGGCGGAAGGGATGAGCAGTTCTTC
TRBJ1-1 | 12 | TRBV7-9 | . | . | CASSLAITEAFF | TGTGCCAGCAGCTTAGCGATAACTGAAGCTTTCTTT
TRBJ2-5 | 16 | TRBV11-2 | . | TRBD2 | CASSLGSGLAGETQYF | TGTGCCAGCAGCTTAGGATCGGGACTAGCGGGGGAGACCCAGTACTTC
TRBJ1-1 | 14 | TRBV9 | . | . | CASSVAGLNTEAFF | TGTGCCAGCAGCGTAGCAGGACTTAACACTGAAGCTTTCTTT
TRBJ2-1 | 14 | TRBV19 | . | . | CASREQGSYNEQFF | TGTGCCAGTAGAGAACAGGGTTCCTACAATGAGCAGTTCTTC
TRBJ2-2 | 15 | TRBV9 | . | . | CASSVGSGNTGELFF | TGTGCCAGCAGCGTAGGAAGTGGGAACACCGGGGAGCTGTTTTTT